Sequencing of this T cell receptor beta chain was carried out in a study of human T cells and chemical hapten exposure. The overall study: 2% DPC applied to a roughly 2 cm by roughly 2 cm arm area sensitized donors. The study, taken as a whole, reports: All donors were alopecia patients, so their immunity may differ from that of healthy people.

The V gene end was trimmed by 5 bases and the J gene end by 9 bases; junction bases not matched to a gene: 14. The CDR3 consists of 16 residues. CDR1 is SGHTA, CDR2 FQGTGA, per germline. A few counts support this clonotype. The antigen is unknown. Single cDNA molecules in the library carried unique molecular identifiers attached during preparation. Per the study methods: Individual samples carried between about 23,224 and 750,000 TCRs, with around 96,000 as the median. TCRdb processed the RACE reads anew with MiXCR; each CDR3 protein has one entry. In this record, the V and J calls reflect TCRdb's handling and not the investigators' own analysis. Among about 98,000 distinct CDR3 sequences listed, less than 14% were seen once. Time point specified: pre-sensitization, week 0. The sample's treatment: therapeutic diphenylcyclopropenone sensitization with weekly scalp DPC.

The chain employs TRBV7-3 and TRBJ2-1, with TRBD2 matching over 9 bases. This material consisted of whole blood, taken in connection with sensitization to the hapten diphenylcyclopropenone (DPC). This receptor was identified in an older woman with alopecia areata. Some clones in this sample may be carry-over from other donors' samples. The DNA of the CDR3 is TGTGCCAGCAGCCAATTGGGGCTAGCGGGGAGGGGTGAGCAGTTCTTC. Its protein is CASSQLGLAGRGEQFF.